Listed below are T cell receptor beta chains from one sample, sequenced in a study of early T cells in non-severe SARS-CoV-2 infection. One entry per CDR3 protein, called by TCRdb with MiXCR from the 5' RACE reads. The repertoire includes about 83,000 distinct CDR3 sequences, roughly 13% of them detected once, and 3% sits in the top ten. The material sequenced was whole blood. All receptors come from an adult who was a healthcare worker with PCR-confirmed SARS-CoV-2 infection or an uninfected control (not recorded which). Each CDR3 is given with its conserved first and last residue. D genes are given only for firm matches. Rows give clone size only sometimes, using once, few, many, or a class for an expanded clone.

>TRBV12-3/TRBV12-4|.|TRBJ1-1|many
CASSFLAGEAFF
TGTGCCAGCAGTTTTTTGGCTGGTGAAGCTTTCTTT
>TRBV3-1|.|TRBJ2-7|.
CASSPSLRGGAYEQYF
TGTGCCAGCAGCCCTTCTTTACGGGGTGGAGCCTACGAGCAGTACTTC
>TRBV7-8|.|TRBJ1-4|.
CASSLGAMYEKLFF
TGTGCCAGCAGCTTAGGGGCCATGTATGAAAAACTGTTTTTT
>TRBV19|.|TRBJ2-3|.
CASSIDEGGGTTQYF
TGTGCCAGTAGTATAGACGAGGGAGGGGGGACAACGCAGTATTTT
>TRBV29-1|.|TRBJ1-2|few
CSVFSIYGYTF
TGCAGCGTATTCTCGATCTATGGCTACACCTTC
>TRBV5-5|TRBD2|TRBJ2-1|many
CASSLGLAVGEQFF
TGTGCCAGCAGCTTGGGACTAGCGGTGGGGGAGCAGTTCTTC
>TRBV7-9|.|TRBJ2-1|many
CASSTGFSYNEQFF
TGTGCCAGCAGCACCGGTTTCTCCTACAATGAGCAGTTCTTC
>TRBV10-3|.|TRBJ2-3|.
CAISEGYTDTQYF
TGTGCCATCAGTGAGGGATACACAGATACGCAGTATTTT
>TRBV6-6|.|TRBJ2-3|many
CATADPSDFTSTDTQYF
TGTGCCACCGCGGACCCTAGCGACTTTACAAGCACAGATACGCAGTATTTT
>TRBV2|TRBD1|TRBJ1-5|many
CASSLGQVDNQPQHF
TGTGCCAGCAGCCTGGGACAGGTGGACAATCAGCCCCAGCATTTT
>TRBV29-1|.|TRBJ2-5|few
CSVGEGTQYF
TGCAGCGTTGGCGAGGGGACCCAGTACTTC
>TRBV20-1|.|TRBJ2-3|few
CSARRGVDTQYF
TGCAGTGCTAGGAGGGGGGTAGATACGCAGTATTTT
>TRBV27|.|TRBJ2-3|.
CASSFGRFSTDTQYF
TGTGCCAGCAGTTTTGGCAGGTTCTCCACAGATACGCAGTATTTT
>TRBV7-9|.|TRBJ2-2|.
CASTFWTDTGELFF
TGTGCCAGCACCTTCTGGACAGACACCGGGGAGCTGTTTTTT
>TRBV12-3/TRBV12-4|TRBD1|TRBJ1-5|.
CASSLGQGSYSNQPQHF
TGTGCCAGCAGTTTGGGACAGGGATCGTATAGCAATCAGCCCCAGCATTTT
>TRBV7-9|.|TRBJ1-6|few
CASSLKGNSPLHF
TGTGCCAGCAGCTTAAAGGGGAATTCACCCCTCCACTTT
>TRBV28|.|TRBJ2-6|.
CASYPSGANVLTF
TGTGCCAGCTACCCATCTGGGGCCAACGTCCTGACTTTC
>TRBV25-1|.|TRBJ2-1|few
CASSEWYSSYNEQFF
TGTGCCAGCAGTGAATGGTATAGCTCCTACAATGAGCAGTTCTTC
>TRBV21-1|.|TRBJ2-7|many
CASSNDNRPSYEQYF
TGTGCCAGCAGCAATGATAACAGACCCTCCTACGAGCAGTACTTC
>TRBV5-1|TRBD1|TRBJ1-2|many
CASSLQGADYGYTF
TGCGCCAGCAGCTTACAGGGGGCCGACTATGGCTACACCTTC
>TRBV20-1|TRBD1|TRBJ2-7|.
CSADSGQARSYEQYF
TGCAGTGCTGACTCCGGACAGGCCCGCTCCTACGAGCAGTACTTC
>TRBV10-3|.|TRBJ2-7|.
CAIMDPGYEQYF
TGTGCCATCATGGACCCGGGGTACGAGCAGTACTTC